This T cell receptor (beta chain) was sequenced in a study of neoadjuvant anti-PD-1 for oral cavity cancer. V gave up 4 bases and J gave up 5 bases, with 16 bases separating them. The CDR3 runs 15 residues. Germline V gives CDR1 SGDLS, CDR2 YYNGEE. This sample's time point: after neoadjuvant nivolumab, at surgical resection. Here immunoSEQ multiplex PCR was the method, and the copy in TCRdb shows in-frame clones only, minus some. In the table there are about 12,000 clones, about 76% of which are singletons. This clonotype was obtained from a person aged 35-79 years with oral cavity squamous cell carcinoma. V is TRBV9 and J is TRBJ2-1; D unclear. This material consisted of PBMCs, taken after nivolumab (anti-PD-1) treatment. CDR3 coding DNA: TGTGCCAGCAGCCTCCGACCTGAACCCAACAATGAGCAGTTCTTC. It translates to CASSLRPEPNNEQFF.